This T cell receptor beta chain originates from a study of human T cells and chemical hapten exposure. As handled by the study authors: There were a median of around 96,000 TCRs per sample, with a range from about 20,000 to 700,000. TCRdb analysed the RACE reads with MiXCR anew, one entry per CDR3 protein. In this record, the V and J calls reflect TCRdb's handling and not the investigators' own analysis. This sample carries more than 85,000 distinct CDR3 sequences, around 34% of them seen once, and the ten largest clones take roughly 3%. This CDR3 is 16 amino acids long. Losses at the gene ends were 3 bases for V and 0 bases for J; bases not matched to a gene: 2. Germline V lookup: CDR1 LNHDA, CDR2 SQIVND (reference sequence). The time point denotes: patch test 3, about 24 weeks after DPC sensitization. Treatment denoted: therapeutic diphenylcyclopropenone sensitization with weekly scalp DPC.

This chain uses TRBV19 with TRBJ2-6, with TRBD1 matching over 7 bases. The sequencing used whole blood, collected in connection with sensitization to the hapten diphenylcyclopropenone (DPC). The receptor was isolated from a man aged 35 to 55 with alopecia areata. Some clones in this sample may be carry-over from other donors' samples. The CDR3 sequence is CASSMGQPSGANVLTF. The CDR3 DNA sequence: TGTGCCAGTAGTATGGGACAGCCCTCTGGGGCCAACGTCCTGACTTTC.